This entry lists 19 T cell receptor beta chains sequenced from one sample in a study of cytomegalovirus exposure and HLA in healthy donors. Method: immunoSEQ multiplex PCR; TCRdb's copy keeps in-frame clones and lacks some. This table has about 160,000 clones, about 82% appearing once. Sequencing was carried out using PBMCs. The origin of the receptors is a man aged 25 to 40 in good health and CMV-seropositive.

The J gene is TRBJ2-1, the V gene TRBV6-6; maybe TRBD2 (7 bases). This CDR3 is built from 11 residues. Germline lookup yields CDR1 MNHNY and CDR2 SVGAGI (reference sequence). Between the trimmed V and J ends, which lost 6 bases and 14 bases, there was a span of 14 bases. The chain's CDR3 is CASSPGGHKFF. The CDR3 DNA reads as TGTGCCAGCAGCCCGGGGGGCCACAAGTTCTTC.

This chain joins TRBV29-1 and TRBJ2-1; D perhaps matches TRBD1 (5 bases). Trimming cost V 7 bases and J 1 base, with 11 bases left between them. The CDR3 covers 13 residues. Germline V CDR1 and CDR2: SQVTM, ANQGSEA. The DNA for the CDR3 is TGCAGCGCAGGGCTCACTTCCTACAATGAGCAGTTCTTC. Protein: CSAGLTSYNEQFF.

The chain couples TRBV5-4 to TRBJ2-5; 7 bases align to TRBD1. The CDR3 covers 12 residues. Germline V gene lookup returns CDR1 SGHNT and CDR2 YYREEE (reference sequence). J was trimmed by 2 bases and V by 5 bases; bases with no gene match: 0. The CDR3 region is CASRGQQETQYF. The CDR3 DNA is TGTGCCAGCAGGGGACAGCAAGAGACCCAGTACTTC.

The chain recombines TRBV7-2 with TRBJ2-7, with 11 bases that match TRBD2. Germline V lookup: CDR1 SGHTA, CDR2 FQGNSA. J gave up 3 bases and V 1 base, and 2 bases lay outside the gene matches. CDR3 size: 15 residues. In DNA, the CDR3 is TGTGCCAGCAGCTTAGTAGCGGGGGGGGTCTACGAGCAGTACTTC. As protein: CASSLVAGGVYEQYF.

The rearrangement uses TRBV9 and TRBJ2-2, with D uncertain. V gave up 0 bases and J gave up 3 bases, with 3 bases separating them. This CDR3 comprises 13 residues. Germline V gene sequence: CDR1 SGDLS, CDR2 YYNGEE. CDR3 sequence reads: CASSVVDTGELFF. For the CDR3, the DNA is TGTGCCAGCAGCGTAGTCGACACCGGGGAGCTGTTTTTT.

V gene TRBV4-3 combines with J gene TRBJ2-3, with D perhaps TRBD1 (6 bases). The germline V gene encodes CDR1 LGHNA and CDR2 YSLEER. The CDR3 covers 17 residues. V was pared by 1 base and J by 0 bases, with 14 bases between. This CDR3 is CASSQALGTRSTDTQYF. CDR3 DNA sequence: TGCGCCAGCAGCCAAGCACTAGGGACACGGAGCACAGATACGCAGTATTTT.

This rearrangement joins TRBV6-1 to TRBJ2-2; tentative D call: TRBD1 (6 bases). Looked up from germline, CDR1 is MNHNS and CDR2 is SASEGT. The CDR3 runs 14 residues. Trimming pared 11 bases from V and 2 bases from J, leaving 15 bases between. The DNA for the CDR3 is TGTGCCTCCAGACAGGCTCTAAACACCGGGGAGCTGTTTTTT. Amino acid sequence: CASRQALNTGELFF.

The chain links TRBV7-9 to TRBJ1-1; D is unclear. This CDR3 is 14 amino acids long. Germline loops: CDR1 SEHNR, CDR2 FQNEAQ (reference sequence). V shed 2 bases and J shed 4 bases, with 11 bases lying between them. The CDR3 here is CASSLLVGSTEAFF. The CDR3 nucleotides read TGTGCCAGCAGCTTATTGGTGGGGAGCACTGAAGCTTTCTTT.

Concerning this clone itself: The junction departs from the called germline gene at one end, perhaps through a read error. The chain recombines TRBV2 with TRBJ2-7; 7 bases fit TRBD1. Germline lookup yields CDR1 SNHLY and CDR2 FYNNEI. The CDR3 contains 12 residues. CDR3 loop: CVSTQGVYEQYF. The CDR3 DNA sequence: TGTGTCAGCACCCAGGGGGTATACGAGCAGTACTTC.

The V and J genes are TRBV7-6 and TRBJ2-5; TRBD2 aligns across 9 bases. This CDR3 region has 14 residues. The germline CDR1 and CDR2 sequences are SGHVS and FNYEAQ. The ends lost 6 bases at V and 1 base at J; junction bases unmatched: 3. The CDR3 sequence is CASSRLAVQETQYF. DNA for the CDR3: TGTGCCAGCAGTCGACTAGCGGTCCAAGAGACCCAGTACTTC.

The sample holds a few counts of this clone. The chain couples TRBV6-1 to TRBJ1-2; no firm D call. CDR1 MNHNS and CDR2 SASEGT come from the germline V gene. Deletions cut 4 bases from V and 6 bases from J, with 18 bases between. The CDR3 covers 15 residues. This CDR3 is CASSAKEEGGNGYTF. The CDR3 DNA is TGTGCCAGCAGTGCCAAGGAGGAGGGTGGGAATGGCTACACCTTC.

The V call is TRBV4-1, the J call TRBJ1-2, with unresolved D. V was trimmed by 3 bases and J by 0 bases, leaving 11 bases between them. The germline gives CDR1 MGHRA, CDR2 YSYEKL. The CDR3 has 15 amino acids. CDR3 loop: CASSHFEYSNYGYTF. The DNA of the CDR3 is TGCGCCAGCAGCCACTTTGAATACTCTAACTATGGCTACACCTTC.

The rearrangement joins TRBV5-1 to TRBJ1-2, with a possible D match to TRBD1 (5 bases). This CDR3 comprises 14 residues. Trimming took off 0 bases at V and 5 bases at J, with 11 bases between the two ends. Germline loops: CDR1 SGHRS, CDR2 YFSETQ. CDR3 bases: TGCGCCAGCAGCTTGGCCACGGGGGGATATGGCTACACCTTC. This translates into CASSLATGGYGYTF.

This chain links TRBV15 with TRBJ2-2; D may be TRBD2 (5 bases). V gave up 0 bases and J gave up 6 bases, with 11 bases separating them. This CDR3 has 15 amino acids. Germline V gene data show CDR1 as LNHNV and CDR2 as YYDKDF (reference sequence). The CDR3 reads CATSRERTGSGELFF. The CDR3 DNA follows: TGTGCCACCAGCAGAGAGAGGACGGGATCCGGGGAGCTGTTTTTT.

This CDR3 is CASSGGAVQPQHF. The CDR3 DNA is TGTGCCAGCTCGGGGGGCGCAGTTCAGCCCCAGCATTTT. V usage is TRBV6-6 and J usage is TRBJ1-5; D might be TRBD1 (6 bases). The CDR3 has 13 amino acids. The ends were cut back, 8 bases at V and 6 bases at J, with 14 bases in the middle. Germline CDR1 MNHNY, CDR2 SVGAGI (reference sequence).

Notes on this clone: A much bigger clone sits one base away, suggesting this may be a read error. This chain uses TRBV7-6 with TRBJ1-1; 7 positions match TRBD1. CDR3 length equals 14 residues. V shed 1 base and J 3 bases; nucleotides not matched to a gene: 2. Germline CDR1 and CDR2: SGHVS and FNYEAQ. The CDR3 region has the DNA TGTGCCAGCAGCTTAGGACAGGGCTACACTGAAGCTTTCTTT. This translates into CASSLGQGYTEAFF.

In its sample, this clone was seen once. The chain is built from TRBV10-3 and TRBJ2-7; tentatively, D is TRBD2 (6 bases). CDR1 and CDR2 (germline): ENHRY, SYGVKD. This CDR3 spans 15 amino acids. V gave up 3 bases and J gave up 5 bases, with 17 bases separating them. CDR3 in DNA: TGTGCCATCAGTGACTCAAAGCGGGCCGCGGACGAGCAGTACTTC. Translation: CAISDSKRAADEQYF.

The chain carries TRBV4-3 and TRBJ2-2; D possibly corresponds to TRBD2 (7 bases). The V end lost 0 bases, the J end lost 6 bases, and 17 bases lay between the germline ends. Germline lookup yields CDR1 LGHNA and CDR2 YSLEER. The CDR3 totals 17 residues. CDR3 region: CASSQDSRGPQAGELFF. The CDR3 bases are TGCGCCAGCAGCCAAGATTCGCGGGGGCCTCAGGCCGGGGAGCTGTTTTTT.

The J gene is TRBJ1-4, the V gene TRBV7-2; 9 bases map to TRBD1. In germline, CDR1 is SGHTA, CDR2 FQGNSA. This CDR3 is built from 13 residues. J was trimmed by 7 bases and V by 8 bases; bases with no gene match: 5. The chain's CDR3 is CASGYRGREKLFF. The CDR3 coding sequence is TGTGCCAGCGGATACAGGGGGCGTGAAAAACTGTTTTTT.